This passage covers 5 T cell receptor beta chains from one sample sequenced in a study of blood T cell repertoires in COVID-19. Measured with immunoSEQ multiplex PCR; TCRdb has only the in-frame clones, and not every one. The sample lists under 200,000 clones, about four fifths occurring once. The source material was peripheral blood. The receptor set was obtained from a man aged 60-69 years with acute or convalescent COVID-19.

The chain links TRBV6-4 to TRBJ2-2; no firm D call. Germline CDR1 reads MRHNA; CDR2 reads SNTAGT. Trimming took off 4 bases at V and 6 bases at J, with 12 bases between the two ends. This CDR3 is built from 14 residues. CDR3 DNA sequence: TGTGCCAGCAGTGGTAGTTCAGAGGCCGGGGAGCTGTTTTTT. The encoded protein is CASSGSSEAGELFF.

The chain employs TRBV11-1 and TRBJ2-7, with 9 bases lining up with TRBD1. The CDR3 has 14 amino acids. Germline CDR1 is SGHAT and CDR2 is FQDESV (reference sequence). After removal of 6 bases from V and 2 bases from J, the junction contained 5 bases not matched to a gene. CDR3 nucleotide sequence: TGTGCCAGCAGATCGACAGGGGGGCCCTACGAGCAGTACTTC. This sequence encodes CASRSTGGPYEQYF.

For this clone: At the DNA level, this CDR3 is encoded by other sequences in the same sample as well. The chain combines TRBV5-1 with TRBJ1-4; 7 bases line up with TRBD1. Germline V CDR1 and CDR2: SGHRS, YFSETQ. Losses at the gene ends were 4 bases for V and 3 bases for J; bases not matched to a gene: 3. The CDR3 length is 14 residues. CDR3 nucleotides: TGCGCCAGCAGCCTCGACAGGGCTAATGAAAAACTGTTTTTT. The encoded protein is CASSLDRANEKLFF. Based on the CDR3 plus reference TRBV5-1 and TRBJ1-4, the full variable domain is KAGVTQTPRYLIKTRGQQVTLSCSPISGHRSVSWYQQTPGQGLQFLFEYFSETQRNKGNFPGRFSGRQFSNSRSEMNVSTLELGDSALYLCASSLDRANEKLFFGSGTQLSVL.

V is TRBV4-1 and J is TRBJ1-6; D uncertain. CDR3 length: 15 residues. Per the germline V gene, CDR1 is MGHRA and CDR2 is YSYEKL. V dropped 2 bases and J dropped 6 bases, with 11 bases sitting between them. CDR3 region: CASSQPPTGNSPLHF. The CDR3 region has the DNA TGCGCCAGCAGCCAACCCCCGACGGGTAATTCACCCCTCCACTTT.

The CDR3 DNA reads TGCGCCAGCAGCAGGACAGGGTCGGGCACTGAAGCTTTCTTT. Translating it yields CASSRTGSGTEAFF. The gene calls are TRBV5-1 and TRBJ1-1; TRBD1 agrees at 8 bases. J was trimmed by 4 bases and V by 4 bases; bases with no gene match: 6. The CDR3 extends over 14 amino acids. Germline V CDR1 and CDR2: SGHRS, YFSETQ.